Below are 18 T cell receptor beta chains sequenced from a single sample in a study of blood T cell repertoires in COVID-19. Assay: immunoSEQ multiplex PCR; the TCRdb copy retains only in-frame clones and omits some. In the table there are under 250,000 clones, almost 85% of which are singletons. The sequenced sample consisted of PBMCs or T cells enriched from blood (not recorded which). Source of these receptors: a woman aged 45-59 years with acute COVID-19.

The J gene is TRBJ1-5, the V gene TRBV4-1, with D possibly being TRBD1 (5 bases). Germline V gives CDR1 MGHRA, CDR2 YSYEKL. The length of the CDR3 is 15 residues. The V gene lost 3 bases and the J gene lost 5 bases, with 14 bases spanning the gap. The CDR3 bases are TGCGCCAGCAGCCACCAGGGCATTGAAGATCAGCCCCAGCATTTT. Translated: CASSHQGIEDQPQHF.

The chain combines TRBV6-6 with TRBJ1-5; D perhaps matches TRBD1 (5 bases). Germline-derived CDR1 and CDR2 are MNHNY and SVGAGI (reference sequence). Trimming pared 8 bases from V and 7 bases from J, leaving 21 bases between. The CDR3 has 15 residues. The CDR3 loop reads CASGRSGLAGQPQHF. CDR3 in DNA: TGTGCCAGCGGTCGATCAGGGTTGGCGGGACAGCCCCAGCATTTT.

This sequence joins TRBV7-9 and TRBJ2-3, with TRBD1 matching 8 bases. This CDR3 is 14 amino acids long. CDR1 is SEHNR, CDR2 FQNEAQ, per germline (reference sequence). V gave up 1 base and J gave up 5 bases; unmatched junction bases: 2. The CDR3 region has the DNA TGTGCCAGCAGCTTAGGGACAGGGCGAGATACGCAGTATTTT. Translation: CASSLGTGRDTQYF.

The rearrangement uses TRBV7-2 and TRBJ2-2; 7 nucleotides line up with TRBD2. V was clipped by 4 bases and J by 8 bases; unmatched bases: 7. Germline assignment: CDR1 SGHTA and CDR2 FQGNSA. The CDR3 is 14 residues long. The CDR3, as DNA: TGTGCCAGCAGCTCTCAAGCGGGGTCTGGGGAGCTGTTTTTT. Amino acids: CASSSQAGSGELFF.

The V gene is TRBV19, the J gene TRBJ1-3, with 7 bases that match TRBD1. With V trimmed by 9 bases and J by 4 bases, 9 bases remained unmatched. Looked up from germline, CDR1 is LNHDA and CDR2 is SQIVND (reference sequence). This CDR3 has 14 residues. In DNA, the CDR3 is TGTGCCAGCGACTTAGGGGGCGCGGGAAACACCATATATTTT. Protein product: CASDLGGAGNTIYF.

The V gene is TRBV9, the J gene TRBJ2-7; D possibly corresponds to TRBD1 (6 bases). The length of the CDR3 is 13 residues. CDR1 is SGDLS and CDR2 is YYNGEE in the germline V gene. Trimming pared 4 bases from V and 5 bases from J, leaving 13 bases between. Here the CDR3 DNA reads TGTGCCAGCAGCCCAGGGGCAGGGGACGAGCAGTACTTC. As protein: CASSPGAGDEQYF.

The V gene is TRBV2, the J gene TRBJ2-7; 8 nucleotides match TRBD1. In germline, CDR1 is SNHLY, CDR2 FYNNEI. J lost 6 bases, V lost 11 bases, and 12 bases had no gene match. The CDR3 has 13 amino acids. CDR3 bases: TGTGCCGGAAGGACAGGGTTCCTCGCCGAGCAGTACTTC. Amino acids: CAGRTGFLAEQYF.

The chain couples TRBV6-5 to TRBJ1-2; 8 nucleotides line up with TRBD1. The CDR3 is 13 amino acids. The V gene's germline CDR1 is MNHEY and CDR2 SVGAGI. The junction had 8 bases not matched to a gene; V was cut back by 6 bases and J by 8 bases. CDR3 nucleotides: TGTGCCAGCAGAGCGACAGGGGTAAACGGCTACACCTTC. Amino acids: CASRATGVNGYTF.

A single count supports this clone. The chain employs TRBV9 and TRBJ1-4; TRBD1 agrees at 8 bases. The CDR3 consists of 18 residues. Trimming at V came to 3 bases and at J to 0 bases, leaving 10 bases not matched to a gene. The germline gives CDR1 SGDLS, CDR2 YYNGEE. DNA of the CDR3: TGTGCCAGCAGCGATGGGACAGGCTTTGGGGCAACTAATGAAAAACTGTTTTTT. Translated, it gives CASSDGTGFGATNEKLFF.

This chain connects TRBV2 to TRBJ2-1; 10 bases are a match to TRBD2. Germline values: CDR1 SNHLY, CDR2 FYNNEI. The CDR3 sequence is 15 residues long. The trim removed 3 bases at V and 4 bases at J, leaving 3 bases unmatched. The CDR3, as DNA: TGTGCCAGCAGTGAGCGGACTAGCGGATACAATGAGCAGTTCTTC. Protein sequence: CASSERTSGYNEQFF.

This clone occurred many times. Other DNA sequences in this sample translate to the same CDR3. V usage is TRBV5-4 and J usage is TRBJ2-5, with TRBD2 identical over 9 bases. Trimming removed 1 base from V and 1 base from J; junction bases left unmatched: 2. This CDR3 contains 15 residues. Per germline, CDR1 SGHNT and CDR2 YYREEE (reference sequence). The CDR3 sequence is CASSLLAGAQETQYF. The DNA of the CDR3 is TGTGCCAGCAGCTTGTTAGCGGGGGCCCAAGAGACCCAGTACTTC.

The rearrangement joins TRBV29-1 to TRBJ1-1; 8 nucleotides line up with TRBD1. The CDR3 runs 13 residues. From germline, CDR1 is SQVTM and CDR2 ANQGSEA. J lost 3 bases, V lost 4 bases, and 4 bases had no gene match. CDR3 DNA sequence: TGCAGCGTTGCCACACAGGGGGACACTGAAGCTTTCTTT. Amino acid sequence: CSVATQGDTEAFF.

This chain connects TRBV16 to TRBJ1-3; no definite D call. Looked up from germline, CDR1 is KGHSY and CDR2 is FQNENV. This CDR3 spans 14 amino acids. V gave up 4 bases and J gave up 0 bases, with 7 bases separating them. In DNA form, the CDR3 reads TGTGCCAGCAGCCCCCCTCTCTCTGGAAACACCATATATTTT. Its translation is CASSPPLSGNTIYF.

This clone turned up a few times. The chain carries TRBV25-1 and TRBJ1-4; 8 bases line up with TRBD1. CDR1 is MGHDK, CDR2 SYGVNS, per germline. The J segment lost 8 bases and the V segment lost 8 bases, leaving 7 bases of the junction unmatched. This CDR3 spans 13 amino acids. The CDR3, as DNA: TGTGCCAGCCAAGGACAGGGATGGGAAAAACTGTTTTTT. Encoded protein: CASQGQGWEKLFF.

The V call is TRBV2, the J call TRBJ1-2; TRBD1 might be the D (6 bases). Trimming stripped 2 bases from V and 4 bases from J, with 11 bases between. This CDR3 has 14 residues. The V gene's germline CDR1 is SNHLY and CDR2 FYNNEI. The CDR3 sequence: CASSEQGRSYGYTF. CDR3 nucleotide sequence: TGTGCCAGCAGTGAACAGGGGCGCAGCTATGGCTACACCTTC.

This clone has more than one count but fewer than ten. The chain has TRBV12-3 or TRBV12-4 and TRBJ1-4; D is ambiguous. Deletions cut 3 bases from V and 8 bases from J, with 4 bases between. The CDR3 totals 11 residues. The CDR3 DNA follows: TGTGCCAGCAGTTTCGGGGAAAAACTGTTTTTT. Protein sequence: CASSFGEKLFF.

The rearrangement uses TRBV5-6 and TRBJ2-5; D perhaps matches TRBD1 (6 bases). The CDR3 length is 16 residues. Between the trimmed V and J ends, which lost 3 bases and 1 base, there was a span of 16 bases. CDR1 and CDR2 from the germline V gene are SGHDT and YYEEEE. The CDR3 DNA reads as TGTGCCAGCAGCTGGACAGCGAATAAGTTCCAAGAGACCCAGTACTTC. Its translation is CASSWTANKFQETQYF.

V is TRBV30 and J is TRBJ1-3, with TRBD1 matching 7 bases. V was clipped by 5 bases and J by 0 bases; unmatched bases: 7. The CDR3 sequence is 15 residues long. Per germline, CDR1 GTSNPN and CDR2 SVGIG (reference sequence). In DNA form, the CDR3 reads TGTGCCTGGGGGACAGCAGAGGCCTCTGGAAACACCATATATTTT. Translating it yields CAWGTAEASGNTIYF.